Sequencing of this T cell receptor beta chain was carried out in a study of shared clonotypes between healthy human individuals. Naive CD8 cells lacked CD45RO and underwent positive selection for CCR7, leaving out terminally differentiated effector memory CD45RA+ cells. V was pared by 6 bases and J by 6 bases, with 10 bases of the junction left unmatched. The CDR3 covers 14 residues. Germline V gene lookup returns CDR1 SGHDT and CDR2 YYEEEE. TCRdb keeps only in-frame clones here, not all; method: immunoSEQ multiplex PCR. The repertoire holds about 2 million clones, about 94% seen once, with 0.85% to 1.2% in the top ten.

Sequenced material: naive CD8+ T cells sorted from blood. The V and J genes are TRBV5-6 and TRBJ2-3; 7 bases fit TRBD2. This receptor was taken from a man between 18 and 35 years old in good health. The CDR3 is CASTPWTRDDTQYF. CDR3 DNA: TGTGCCAGCACCCCGTGGACTAGAGACGATACGCAGTATTTT. The complete variable domain, with remaining parts taken from reference TRBV5-6 and TRBJ2-3, reads DAGVTQSPTHLIKTRGQQVTLRCSPKSGHDTVSWYQQALGQGPQFIFQYYEEEERQRGNFPDRFSGHQFPNYSSELNVNALLLGDSALYLCASTPWTRDDTQYFGPGTRLTVL.